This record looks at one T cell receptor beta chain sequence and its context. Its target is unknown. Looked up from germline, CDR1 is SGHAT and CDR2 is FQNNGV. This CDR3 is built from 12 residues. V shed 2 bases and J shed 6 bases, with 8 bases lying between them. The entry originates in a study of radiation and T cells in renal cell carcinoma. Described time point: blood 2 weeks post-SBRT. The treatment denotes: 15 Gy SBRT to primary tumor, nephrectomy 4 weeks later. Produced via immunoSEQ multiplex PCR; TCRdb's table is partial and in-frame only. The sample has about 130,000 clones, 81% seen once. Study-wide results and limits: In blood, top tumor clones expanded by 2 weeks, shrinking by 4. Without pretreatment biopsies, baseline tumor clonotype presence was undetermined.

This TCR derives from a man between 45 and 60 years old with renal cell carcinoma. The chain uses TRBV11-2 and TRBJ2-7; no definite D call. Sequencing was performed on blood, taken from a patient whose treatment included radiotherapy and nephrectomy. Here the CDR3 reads CASSLISGEQYF. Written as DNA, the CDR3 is TGTGCCAGCAGCTTAATCTCGGGCGAGCAGTACTTC.